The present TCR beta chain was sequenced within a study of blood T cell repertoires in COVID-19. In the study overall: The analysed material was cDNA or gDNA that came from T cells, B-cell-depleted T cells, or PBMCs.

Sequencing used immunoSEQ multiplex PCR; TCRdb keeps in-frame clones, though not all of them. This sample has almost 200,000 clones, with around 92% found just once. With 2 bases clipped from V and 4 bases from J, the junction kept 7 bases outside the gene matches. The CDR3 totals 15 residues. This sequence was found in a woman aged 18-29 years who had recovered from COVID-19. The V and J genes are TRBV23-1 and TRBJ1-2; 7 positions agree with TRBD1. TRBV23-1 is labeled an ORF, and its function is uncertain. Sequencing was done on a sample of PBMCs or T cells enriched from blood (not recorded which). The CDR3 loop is CASSQRRQGGYGYTF. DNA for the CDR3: TGCGCCAGCAGTCAACGCAGACAGGGCGGCTATGGCTACACCTTC.